The rows below give T cell receptor beta chains drawn from one sample of a study of blood T cell repertoires in COVID-19. Sequenced by immunoSEQ multiplex PCR; TCRdb stores in-frame clones only, minus some. The table has 200,000 to 250,000 clones, approximately 83% seen once. The sequencing input was peripheral blood. Receptors were obtained from a woman in her thirties who had recovered from COVID-19. The CDR3 runs from the conserved cysteine through the conserved F or W. The order of the fields is V gene, J gene, D gene, clone size, CDR3 protein, CDR3 DNA. D genes are given only for firm matches. Clone size is not always given. Where it is, it says once, few, many or a class for expanded clones.

TRBV6-5	TRBJ1-6	NA	NA	CASSSTRPLHF	TGTGCCAGCTCATCCACGAGGCCCCTCCACTTT
TRBV21-1	TRBJ1-5	NA	NA	CASSKEADGSRRPNQPQHF	TGTGCCAGCAGCAAAGAGGCCGACGGGAGTAGGAGACCAAATCAGCCCCAGCATTTT
TRBV27	TRBJ2-7	NA	NA	CASSSPEDEQYF	TGTGCCAGCAGTTCCCCTGAGGACGAGCAGTACTTC
TRBV29-1	TRBJ2-2	NA	NA	CSVGPRLDTGELFF	TGCAGCGTTGGGCCGCGACTTGACACCGGGGAGCTGTTTTTT
TRBV27	TRBJ2-1	TRBD1	NA	CASSSAGTGFNEQFF	TGTGCCAGCAGTTCCGCCGGGACAGGGTTCAATGAGCAGTTCTTC
TRBV6-6	TRBJ1-1	TRBD1	NA	CASSQSGTAMNTEAFF	TGTGCCAGCAGTCAATCCGGGACAGCGATGAACACTGAAGCTTTCTTT
TRBV19	TRBJ2-1	NA	NA	CASSIDWPTMIF	TGTGCCAGTAGTATAGATTGGCCGACTATGATCTTC
TRBV5-1	TRBJ2-2	TRBD2	NA	CASSLAALSGGTGELFF	TGCGCCAGCAGCTTGGCCGCCCTAAGCGGGGGGACCGGGGAGCTGTTTTTT
TRBV3-1/TRBV3-2	TRBJ2-3	TRBD2	NA	CASSQPLAGFITDTQYF	TGTGCCAGCAGCCAGCCACTAGCGGGTTTTATCACAGATACGCAGTATTTT
TRBV15	TRBJ1-2	TRBD1	NA	CATSSHRGNYGYTF	TGTGCCACCAGCAGCCACAGGGGTAACTATGGCTACACCTTC
TRBV12-2	TRBJ2-2	NA	NA	CASRSPIAGELFF	TGTGCAAGTCGCTCCCCCATTGCCGGGGAGCTGTTTTTT
TRBV4-3	TRBJ2-2	TRBD1	NA	CASSQDSLRDRGPGELFF	TGCGCCAGCAGCCAAGATTCCCTCCGGGACAGGGGGCCCGGGGAGCTGTTTTTT
TRBV10-3	TRBJ1-2	TRBD1	NA	CAIRHPSDRGYGYTF	TGTGCCATCAGGCACCCATCGGACAGGGGATATGGCTACACCTTC
TRBV6-2/TRBV6-3	TRBJ1-5	TRBD1	NA	CASSSYRGRSNQPQHF	TGTGCCAGCAGTTCCTACAGGGGAAGGAGCAATCAGCCCCAGCATTTT
TRBV13	TRBJ2-5	NA	once	CASSSTGGETQYF	TGTGCCAGCAGCTCCACTGGGGGGGAGACCCAGTACTTC
TRBV30	TRBJ2-7	TRBD1	NA	CAWSVRNRGLAYEQYF	TGTGCCTGGAGTGTACGTAACAGGGGGCTCGCCTACGAGCAGTACTTC
TRBV23-1	TRBJ2-1	TRBD1	once	CASSFLTGGYNEQFF	TGCGCCAGCAGTTTTCTAACAGGGGGTTACAATGAGCAGTTCTTC
TRBV11-2	TRBJ2-7	NA	NA	CASSSDLNPYEQYF	TGTGCCAGCAGCTCGGACTTAAACCCCTACGAGCAGTACTTC
TRBV6-5	TRBJ1-2	TRBD1	NA	CASSRSTGSVGYTF	TGTGCCAGCAGTCGCTCGACAGGGTCGGTCGGCTACACCTTC
TRBV19	TRBJ1-6	NA	NA	CASHRMGIPSALHF	TGTGCCAGTCACCGAATGGGCATACCTTCGGCCCTCCACTTT
TRBV19	TRBJ1-6	NA	NA	CASSLGRDNSPLHF	TGTGCCAGTAGTCTGGGGCGTGATAATTCACCCCTCCACTTT
TRBV9	TRBJ2-5	NA	NA	CASSVMGSNQETQYF	TGTGCCAGCAGCGTTATGGGGAGTAACCAAGAGACCCAGTACTTC
TRBV6-5	TRBJ1-6	NA	NA	CASSFESLNSPLHF	TGTGCCAGCAGCTTTGAGTCGCTAAATTCACCCCTCCACTTT
TRBV5-4	TRBJ1-1	NA	NA	CASSTSTMGYTEAFF	TGTGCCAGCAGCACTAGTACCATGGGATACACTGAAGCTTTCTTT
TRBV18	TRBJ1-2	NA	NA	CASSPFGQGGDGYTF	TGTGCCAGCTCACCGTTTGGGCAGGGAGGAGATGGCTACACCTTC
TRBV7-2	TRBJ1-5	TRBD1	NA	CASSPRDRNQPQHF	TGTGCCAGCAGCCCCCGGGACAGAAATCAGCCCCAGCATTTT
TRBV16	TRBJ1-1	TRBD1	NA	CASRLPGQGAEAFF	TGTGCCAGCAGACTACCGGGACAGGGGGCTGAAGCTTTCTTT
TRBV6-2/TRBV6-3	TRBJ2-2	TRBD2	NA	CASSYSAGSPTGELFF	TGTGCCAGCAGTTACTCAGCGGGGTCACCCACCGGGGAGCTGTTTTTT
TRBV14	TRBJ1-1	TRBD1	NA	CASSQIRDRGTTEAFF	TGTGCCAGCAGCCAAATCCGGGACAGGGGCACCACTGAAGCTTTCTTT
TRBV6-6	TRBJ2-4	TRBD1	NA	CASSTGVWDKNIQYF	TGTGCCAGCAGTACAGGGGTTTGGGACAAAAACATTCAGTACTTC
TRBV3-1/TRBV3-2	TRBJ2-3	NA	NA	CASSQELVGGGAYGTDTQYF	TGTGCCAGCAGCCAAGAGTTAGTGGGAGGGGGGGCTTATGGCACAGATACGCAGTATTTT
TRBV5-1	TRBJ2-1	TRBD2	few	CASSKTSGRYNEQFF	TGCGCCAGCAGCAAGACTAGCGGGAGGTACAATGAGCAGTTCTTC
TRBV10-3	TRBJ2-5	TRBD2	NA	CAISRGLAETQYF	TGTGCCATCAGCCGGGGACTAGCGGAGACCCAGTACTTC
TRBV2	TRBJ2-5	NA	NA	CASSVGQIETQYF	TGTGCCAGCAGTGTTGGGCAGATAGAGACCCAGTACTTC
TRBV2	TRBJ2-2	TRBD1	NA	CASRDRVIGELFF	TGTGCCAGCAGAGACAGGGTTATCGGGGAGCTGTTTTTT
TRBV2	TRBJ2-2	TRBD2	NA	CASSKRLAGPGELFF	TGTGCCAGCAGCAAAAGACTAGCGGGGCCCGGGGAGCTGTTTTTT
TRBV20-1	TRBJ2-3	TRBD2	NA	CSASVPSGGTDTQYF	TGCAGTGCTAGTGTCCCTAGCGGGGGCACAGATACGCAGTATTTT
TRBV5-6	TRBJ2-2	NA	NA	CASSLGRDGELFF	TGTGCCAGCAGCTTAGGGCGGGACGGGGAGCTGTTTTTT
TRBV28	TRBJ1-5	NA	few	CASSFQEGSQPQHF	TGTGCCAGCAGTTTTCAGGAGGGGTCTCAGCCCCAGCATTTT
TRBV13	TRBJ2-7	TRBD1	NA	CASSLARDRDEQYF	TGTGCCAGCAGCTTAGCCCGGGACAGGGACGAGCAGTACTTC
TRBV21-1	TRBJ1-2	NA	NA	CASSKAGPRDRGSRVIGYTF	TGTGCCAGCAGCAAAGCGGGTCCCCGGGACAGGGGAAGTAGGGTCATTGGCTACACCTTC
TRBV27	TRBJ1-5	TRBD1	NA	CASSSRTGGNQPQHF	TGTGCCAGCAGTTCAAGGACAGGGGGGAATCAGCCCCAGCATTTT
TRBV7-2	TRBJ2-7	TRBD2	few	CASSFSGGAVYEQYF	TGTGCCAGCAGCTTTAGCGGGGGGGCGGTCTACGAGCAGTACTTC
TRBV10-3	TRBJ2-2	NA	NA	CATGDKLTGELFF	TGTGCCACCGGGGACAAGTTGACCGGGGAGCTGTTTTTT
TRBV2	TRBJ2-5	NA	NA	CASSESAGSLQYF	TGTGCCAGCAGTGAAAGCGCCGGTAGTCTCCAGTACTTC